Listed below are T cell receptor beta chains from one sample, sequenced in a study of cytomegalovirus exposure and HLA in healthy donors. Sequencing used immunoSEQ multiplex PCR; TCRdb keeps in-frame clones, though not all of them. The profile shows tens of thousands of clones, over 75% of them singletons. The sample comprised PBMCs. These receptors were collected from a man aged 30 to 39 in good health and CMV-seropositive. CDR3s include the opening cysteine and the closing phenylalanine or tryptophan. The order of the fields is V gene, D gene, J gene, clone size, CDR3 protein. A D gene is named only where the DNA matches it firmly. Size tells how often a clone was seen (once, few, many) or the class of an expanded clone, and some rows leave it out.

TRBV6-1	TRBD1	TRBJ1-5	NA	CASWETGGNQPQHF
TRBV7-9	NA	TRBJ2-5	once	CASSPLTPEVETQYF
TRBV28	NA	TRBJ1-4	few	CASSSSGTEKLFF
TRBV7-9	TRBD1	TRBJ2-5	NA	CASSPLDRGRKTQYF
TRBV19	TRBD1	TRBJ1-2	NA	CASSAAGQLRGYTF
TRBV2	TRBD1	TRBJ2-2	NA	CASSYYPTGGGNTGELFF
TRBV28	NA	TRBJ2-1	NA	CASSLSSAYNEQFF
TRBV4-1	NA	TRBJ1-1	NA	CASSQVLQMTGLPLDTEAFF
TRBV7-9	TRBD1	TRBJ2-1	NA	CASCRGQGTYNEQFF
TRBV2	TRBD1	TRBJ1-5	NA	CASRGTDNQPQHF
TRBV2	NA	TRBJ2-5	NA	CASTTGFQETQYF
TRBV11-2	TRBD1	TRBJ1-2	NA	CASSLEGLGQRIMYGYTF
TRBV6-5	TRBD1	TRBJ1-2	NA	CASSQGARGYTF
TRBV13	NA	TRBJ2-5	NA	CASTFSQRPGMETQYF
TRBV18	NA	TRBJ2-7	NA	CASSPTTGEQYF
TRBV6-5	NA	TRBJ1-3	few	CASKEGGAGNTIYF
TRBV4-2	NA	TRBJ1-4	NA	CASSQEGRVVEKLFF
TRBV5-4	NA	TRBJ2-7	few	CASSLRGSTYEQYF
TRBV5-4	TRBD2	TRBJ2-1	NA	CASSPRGWRELKNNEQFF
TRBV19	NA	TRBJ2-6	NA	CARDTCSGANVLTF
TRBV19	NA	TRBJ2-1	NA	CASSIISRRSNNEQFF
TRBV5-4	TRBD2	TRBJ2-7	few	CASSFGLAGTYEQYF
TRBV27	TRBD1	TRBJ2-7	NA	CASSLSRQGPYEQYF
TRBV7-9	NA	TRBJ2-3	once	CASSLGEPTDTQYF
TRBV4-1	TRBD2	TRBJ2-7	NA	CASSHPPGSGGDEQYF
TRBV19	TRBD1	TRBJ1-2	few	CASSLGQTSGGYTF
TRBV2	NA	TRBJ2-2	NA	CASSRGGDTGELFF
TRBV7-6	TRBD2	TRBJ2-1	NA	CASSRGGIYNEQFF
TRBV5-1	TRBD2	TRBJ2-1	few	CASSLTAGDHNEQFF
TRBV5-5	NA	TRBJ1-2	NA	CASSLEAGVGYTF
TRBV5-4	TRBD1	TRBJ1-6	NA	CASSLVQGAPGSPLHF
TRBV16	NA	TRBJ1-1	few	CASSPSGRVDTEAFF
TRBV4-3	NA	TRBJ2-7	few	CASSQGVPGDEQYF
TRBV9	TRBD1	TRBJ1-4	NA	CASSVGQRNEKLFF
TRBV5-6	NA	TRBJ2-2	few	CASSIGLTNTGELFF
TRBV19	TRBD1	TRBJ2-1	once	CASSTGTGVFYNEQFF
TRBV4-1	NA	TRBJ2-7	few	CASSPTPQWLNEQYF
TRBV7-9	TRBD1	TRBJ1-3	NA	CAVRDREKNTIYF
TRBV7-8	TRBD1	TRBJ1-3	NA	CASSPGTVSGNTIYF
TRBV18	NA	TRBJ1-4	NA	CASSLGLNEKLFF
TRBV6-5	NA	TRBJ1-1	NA	CASGLGGGTEAFF